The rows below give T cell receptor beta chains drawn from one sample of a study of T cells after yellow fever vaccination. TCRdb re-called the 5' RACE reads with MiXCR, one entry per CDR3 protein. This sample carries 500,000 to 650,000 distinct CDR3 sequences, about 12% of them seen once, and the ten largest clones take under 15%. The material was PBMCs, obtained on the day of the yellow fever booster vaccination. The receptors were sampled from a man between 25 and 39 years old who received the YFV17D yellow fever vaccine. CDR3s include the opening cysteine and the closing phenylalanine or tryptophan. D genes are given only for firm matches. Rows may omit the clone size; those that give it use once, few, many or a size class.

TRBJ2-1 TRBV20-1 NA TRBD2 CSAPGAGEEQFF TGCAGTGCACCAGGAGCGGGAGAAGAGCAGTTCTTC
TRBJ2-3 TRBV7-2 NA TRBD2 CASSQTSLAGPRRAQYF TGTGCCAGCAGTCAAACAAGTCTAGCGGGACCCCGCAGGGCGCAGTATTTT
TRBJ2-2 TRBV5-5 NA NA CASSKSTGELFF TGTGCCAGCAGCAAGAGCACCGGGGAGCTGTTTTTT
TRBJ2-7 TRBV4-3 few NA CASSRTPDGQYF TGCGCCAGCAGCCGGACTCCTGATGGGCAGTACTTC
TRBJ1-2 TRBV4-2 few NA CASSQGGFTGSLKRNGYTF TGTGCCAGCAGCCAAGGGGGCTTTACCGGGTCCTTAAAGAGGAATGGCTACACCTTC
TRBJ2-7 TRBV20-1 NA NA CSASLAGEQYF TGCAGTGCTTCTTTAGCTGGAGAGCAGTACTTC
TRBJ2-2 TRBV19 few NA CASSMEGYTGELFF TGTGCCAGTAGTATGGAGGGGTACACCGGGGAGCTGTTTTTT
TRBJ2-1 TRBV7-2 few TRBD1 CASSQGVTEFF TGTGCCAGCAGCCAGGGGGTGACGGAGTTCTTC
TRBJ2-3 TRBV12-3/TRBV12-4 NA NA CASSFTGDTDTQYF TGTGCCAGCAGTTTCACGGGAGACACAGATACGCAGTATTTT
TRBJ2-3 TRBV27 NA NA CASSQDYPSTDTQYF TGTGCCAGCAGCCAGGACTATCCGAGCACAGATACGCAGTATTTT
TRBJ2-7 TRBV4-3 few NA CASSQARAWEQYF TGCGCCAGCAGCCAAGCAAGGGCGTGGGAGCAGTACTTC
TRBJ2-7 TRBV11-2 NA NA CASSLQPGPYELYF TGTGCCAGCAGCCTCCAACCGGGTCCCTACGAGCTGTACTTC
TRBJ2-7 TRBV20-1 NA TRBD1 CSAWTGSYEQYF TGCAGTGCTTGGACAGGATCCTACGAGCAGTACTTC
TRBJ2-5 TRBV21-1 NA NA CASSKAAVRETQYF TGTGCCAGCAGCAAAGCGGCGGTTCGGGAGACCCAGTACTTC
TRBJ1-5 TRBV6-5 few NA CASSSVGGPQHF TGTGCCAGCAGTTCAGTTGGCGGTCCCCAGCATTTT
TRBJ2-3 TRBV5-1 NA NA CASSSTGISTDTQYF TGCGCCAGCAGCTCAACAGGGATTAGCACAGATACGCAGTATTTT
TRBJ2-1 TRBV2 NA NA CASSERQGLFF TGTGCCAGCAGCGAAAGGCAGGGTCTGTTCTTC
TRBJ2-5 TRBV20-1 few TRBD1 CSARARQGAETQYF TGCAGTGCTAGAGCTCGACAGGGCGCAGAGACCCAGTACTTC
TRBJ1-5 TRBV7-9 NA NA CASSSWDGKNQPQHF TGTGCCAGCAGCTCCTGGGACGGAAAAAATCAGCCCCAGCATTTT
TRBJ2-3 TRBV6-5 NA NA CASSYGIGWDTQYF TGTGCCAGCAGTTACGGCATTGGGTGGGATACGCAGTATTTT
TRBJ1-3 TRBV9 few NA CASSQGHLSGNTIYF TGTGCCAGCAGCCAAGGGCATCTCTCTGGAAACACCATATATTTT
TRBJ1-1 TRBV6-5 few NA CASSYSGGRNTEAFF TGTGCCAGCAGTTACTCGGGGGGAAGGAACACTGAAGCTTTCTTT
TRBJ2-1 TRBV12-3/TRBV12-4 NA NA CASSFNFQETYNEQFF TGTGCCAGCAGTTTCAACTTCCAGGAAACTTACAATGAGCAGTTCTTC
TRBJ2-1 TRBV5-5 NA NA CASSFHGGEQFF TGTGCCAGCAGCTTCCACGGCGGTGAGCAGTTCTTC
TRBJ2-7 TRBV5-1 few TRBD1 CASSPDPGQTNEQYF TGCGCCAGCAGCCCGGATCCGGGACAGACGAACGAGCAGTACTTC
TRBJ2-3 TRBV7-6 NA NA CASSPRRAGSADTQYF TGTGCCAGCAGCCCCCGTCGTGCGGGAAGCGCAGATACGCAGTATTTT
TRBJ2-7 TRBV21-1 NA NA CASSGREYF TGTGCCAGCAGCGGACGAGAGTACTTC
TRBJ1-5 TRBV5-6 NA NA CASSLGQISNQPQHF TGTGCCAGCAGCTTGGGACAGATTAGCAATCAGCCCCAGCATTTT
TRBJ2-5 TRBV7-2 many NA CASSLPRETQYF TGTGCCAGCAGCCTACCCAGGGAGACCCAGTACTTC
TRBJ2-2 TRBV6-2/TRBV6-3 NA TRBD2 CASSYPPGLPTGELFF TGTGCCAGCAGTTACCCCCCGGGACTACCTACCGGGGAGCTGTTTTTT
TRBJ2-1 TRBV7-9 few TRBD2 CASTPRTSSGSNEQFF TGTGCCAGCACCCCCCGGACTAGCAGCGGGAGTAATGAGCAGTTCTTC
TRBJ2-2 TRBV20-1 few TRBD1 CSATDRGRTGELFF TGCAGTGCTACGGACAGGGGGCGAACCGGGGAGCTGTTTTTT
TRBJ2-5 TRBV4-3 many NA CASSQDEETQYF TGCGCCAGCAGCCAAGATGAAGAGACCCAGTACTTC
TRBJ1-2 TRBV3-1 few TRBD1 CASSQDRLTGNYGYTF TGTGCCAGCAGCCAAGATAGGTTGACAGGGAACTATGGCTACACCTTC
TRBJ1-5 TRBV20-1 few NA CSARDPYSNQPQHF TGCAGTGCTAGAGATCCTTATAGCAATCAGCCCCAGCATTTT
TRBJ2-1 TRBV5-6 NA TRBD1 CASSFRTGTAYNEQFF TGTGCCAGCAGCTTCCGCACCGGGACAGCGTACAATGAGCAGTTCTTC
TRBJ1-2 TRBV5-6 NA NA CASSFTVAGIYGYTF TGTGCCAGCAGCTTCACCGTGGCGGGGATCTATGGCTACACCTTC
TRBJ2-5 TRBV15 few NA CATSRASLRETQYF TGTGCCACCAGCAGAGCTTCACTTCGGGAGACCCAGTACTTC
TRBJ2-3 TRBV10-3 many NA CAISESSRGTDTQYF TGTGCCATCAGTGAGTCGAGTAGGGGAACAGATACGCAGTATTTT
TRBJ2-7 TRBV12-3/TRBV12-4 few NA CASSTGTPLGQYF TGTGCCAGCAGCACCGGGACACCTCTCGGGCAGTACTTC
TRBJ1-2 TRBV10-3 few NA CAISGGYGYTF TGTGCCATCAGTGGAGGCTATGGCTACACCTTC
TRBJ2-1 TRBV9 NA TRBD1 CASSLGQGPLNEQFF TGTGCCAGCAGCCTCGGACAGGGGCCCCTCAATGAGCAGTTCTTC
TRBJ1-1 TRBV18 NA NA CASSPQGQTHTEAFF TGTGCCAGCTCACCACAGGGGCAGACTCACACTGAAGCTTTCTTT
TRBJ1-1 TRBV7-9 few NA CASSLAGAGDAFF TGTGCCAGCAGCTTAGCGGGGGCGGGGGACGCTTTCTTT
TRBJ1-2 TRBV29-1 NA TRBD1 CSGRQGVNYGYTF TGCAGCGGTCGACAGGGAGTGAACTATGGCTACACCTTC
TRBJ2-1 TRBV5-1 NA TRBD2 CASSPTSGASYNEQFF TGCGCCAGCAGCCCCACTAGCGGGGCCTCCTACAATGAGCAGTTCTTC
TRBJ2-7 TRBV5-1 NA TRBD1 CASQDPGQVPFF TGCGCCAGCCAGGACCCGGGACAGGTTCCTTTCTTC
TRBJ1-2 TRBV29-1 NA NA CSVVGSEYGYTF TGCAGCGTTGTGGGGTCTGAATATGGCTACACCTTC
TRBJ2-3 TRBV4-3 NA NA CASSQGPQGRVADTQYF TGCGCCAGCAGCCAGGGCCCACAGGGAAGGGTGGCAGATACGCAGTATTTT
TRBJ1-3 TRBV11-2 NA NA CASSLDKPSGNTIYF TGTGCCAGCAGCTTAGATAAGCCTTCCGGAAACACCATATATTTT
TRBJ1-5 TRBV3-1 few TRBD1 CASSQDPTRGGQPQHF TGTGCCAGCAGCCAAGATCCAACCAGGGGGGGGCAGCCCCAGCATTTT
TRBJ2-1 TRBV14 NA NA CASSQDPLTNEQFF TGTGCCAGCAGCCAAGATCCCCTTACCAATGAGCAGTTCTTC
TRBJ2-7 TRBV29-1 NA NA CSVGDPDEQYF TGCAGCGTTGGTGACCCGGACGAGCAGTACTTC
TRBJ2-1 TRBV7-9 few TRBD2 CASSPTGLAGEVFF TGTGCCAGCAGCCCCACGGGCCTAGCGGGAGAGGTGTTCTTC
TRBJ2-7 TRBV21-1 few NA CASSLSLTGGDEQYF TGTGCCAGCAGCCTAAGCCTGACGGGGGGCGACGAGCAGTACTTC
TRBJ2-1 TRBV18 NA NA CASSPAIEERYNEQFF TGTGCCAGCTCACCAGCCATAGAAGAAAGGTACAATGAGCAGTTCTTC
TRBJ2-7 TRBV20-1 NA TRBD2 CSARDIGLAGGSRSYEQYF TGCAGTGCTAGAGATATAGGGCTAGCGGGAGGATCCCGCTCCTACGAGCAGTACTTC
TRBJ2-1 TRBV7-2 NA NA CASSLSGQVGYNEQFF TGTGCCAGCAGCTTAAGCGGTCAGGTTGGTTACAATGAGCAGTTCTTC
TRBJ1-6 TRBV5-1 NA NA CASSSGTLNSPLHF TGCGCCAGCAGCTCCGGGACACTTAATTCACCCCTCCACTTT
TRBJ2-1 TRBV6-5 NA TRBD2 CASSYSLAAYSYNEQFF TGTGCCAGCAGTTACTCTCTAGCGGCCTACTCCTACAATGAGCAGTTCTTC